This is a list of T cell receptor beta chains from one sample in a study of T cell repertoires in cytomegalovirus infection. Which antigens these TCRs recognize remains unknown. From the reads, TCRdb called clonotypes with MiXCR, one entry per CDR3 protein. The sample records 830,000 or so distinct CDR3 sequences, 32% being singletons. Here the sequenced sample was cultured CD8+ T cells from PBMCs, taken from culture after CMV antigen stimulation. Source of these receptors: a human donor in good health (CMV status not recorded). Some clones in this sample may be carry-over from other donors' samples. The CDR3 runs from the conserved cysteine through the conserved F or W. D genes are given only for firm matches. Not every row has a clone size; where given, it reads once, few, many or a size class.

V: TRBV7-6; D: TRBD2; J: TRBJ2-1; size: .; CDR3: CASSLSTRGGHNEQFF; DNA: TGTGCCAGCAGCTTAAGCACCCGGGGGGGGCACAATGAGCAGTTCTTC
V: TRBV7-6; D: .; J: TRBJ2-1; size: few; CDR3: CASSLGGQPYNEQFF; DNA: TGTGCTAGCAGCTTAGGCGGACAGCCCTACAATGAGCAGTTCTTC
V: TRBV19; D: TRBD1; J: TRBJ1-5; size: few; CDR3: CASTGQPSNQPQHF; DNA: TGTGCCAGTACGGGACAGCCTAGCAATCAGCCCCAGCATTTT
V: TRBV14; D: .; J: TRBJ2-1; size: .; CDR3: CASSQGGTGQFF; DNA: TGTGCCAGCAGCCAAGGGGGGACTGGACAGTTCTTC
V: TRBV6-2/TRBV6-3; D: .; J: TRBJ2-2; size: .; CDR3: CASSYPPRRPIAGELFF; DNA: TGTGCCAGCAGTTACCCACCCCGTAGGCCCATCGCCGGGGAGCTGTTTTTT
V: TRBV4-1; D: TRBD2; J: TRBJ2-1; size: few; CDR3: CASSRQAGDLYNEQFF; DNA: TGCGCCAGCAGCCGCCAGGCGGGGGACCTCTACAATGAGCAGTTCTTC
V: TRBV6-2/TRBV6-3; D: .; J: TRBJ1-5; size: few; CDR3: CASSLRGIANNQPQHF; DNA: TGTGCCAGCAGCTTACGCGGGATTGCCAACAATCAGCCCCAGCATTTT
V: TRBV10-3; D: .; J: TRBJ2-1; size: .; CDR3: CAISESGRGPYNEQFF; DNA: TGTGCCATCAGTGAGTCGGGCAGGGGCCCCTACAATGAGCAGTTCTTC
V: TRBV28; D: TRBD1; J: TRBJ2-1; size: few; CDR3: CASSGGEGQDAGGYNEQFF; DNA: TGTGCCAGCAGTGGAGGCGAGGGACAGGACGCAGGGGGCTACAATGAGCAGTTCTTC
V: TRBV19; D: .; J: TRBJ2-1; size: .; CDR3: CASSIGQYNEQFF; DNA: TGTGCCAGTAGTATTGGGCAGTACAATGAGCAGTTCTTC
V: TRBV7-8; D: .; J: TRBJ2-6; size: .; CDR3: CASSFEGGANVLTF; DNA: TGTGCCAGCAGCTTTGAGGGTGGGGCCAACGTCCTGACTTTC
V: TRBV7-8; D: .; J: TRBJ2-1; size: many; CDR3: CASGWLDEQFF; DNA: TGTGCCAGCGGTTGGTTGGATGAGCAGTTCTTC
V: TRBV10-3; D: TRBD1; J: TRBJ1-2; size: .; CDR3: CAISESTGAIYGYTF; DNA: TGTGCCATCAGTGAGTCGACAGGGGCTATCTATGGCTACACCTTC
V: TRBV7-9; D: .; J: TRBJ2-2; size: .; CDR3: CASHRVTGELFF; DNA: TGTGCCAGTCACAGGGTCACCGGGGAGCTGTTTTTT
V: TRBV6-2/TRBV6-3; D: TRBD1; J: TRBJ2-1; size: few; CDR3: CASSTLWTGGILNEQFF; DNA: TGTGCCAGCAGTACACTCTGGACAGGGGGGATCCTGAATGAGCAGTTCTTC
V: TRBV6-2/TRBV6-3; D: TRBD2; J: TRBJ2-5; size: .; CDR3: CASSYPDLGLAGAFQETQYF; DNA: TGTGCCAGCAGTTACCCCGACTTGGGACTAGCGGGGGCCTTCCAAGAGACCCAGTACTTC
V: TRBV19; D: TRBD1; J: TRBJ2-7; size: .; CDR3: CASSIGGTGYEQYF; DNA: TGTGCCAGTAGTATAGGCGGGACAGGCTACGAGCAGTACTTC
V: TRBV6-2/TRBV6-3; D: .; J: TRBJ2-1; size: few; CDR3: CAIASYNEQFF; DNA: TGTGCCATTGCCTCCTACAATGAGCAGTTCTTC
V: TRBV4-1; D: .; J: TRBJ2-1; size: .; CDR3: CASSSAGTSYNEQFF; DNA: TGCGCCAGCAGCTCCGCAGGAACATCCTACAATGAGCAGTTCTTC
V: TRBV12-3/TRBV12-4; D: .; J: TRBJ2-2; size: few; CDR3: CASSSLRTTSPGELFF; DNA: TGTGCCAGCAGTTCCCTCCGGACTACAAGCCCCGGGGAGCTGTTTTTT
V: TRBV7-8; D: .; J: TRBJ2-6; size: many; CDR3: CASSLFLQPSSGANVLTF; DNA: TGTGCCAGCAGCTTATTCTTACAACCGAGCTCTGGGGCCAACGTCCTGACTTTC
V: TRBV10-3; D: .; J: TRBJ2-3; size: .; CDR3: CAISESYGNTDTQYF; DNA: TGTGCCATCAGTGAGTCCTACGGTAACACAGATACGCAGTATTTT
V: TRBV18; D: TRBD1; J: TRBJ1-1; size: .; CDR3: CASSQSGQGVGTEAFF; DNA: TGTGCCAGCTCACAATCGGGACAGGGCGTAGGAACTGAAGCTTTCTTT
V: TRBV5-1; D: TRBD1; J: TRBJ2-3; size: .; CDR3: CASSGDSNTDTQYF; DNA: TGCGCCAGCAGCGGGGACAGTAACACAGATACGCAGTATTTT
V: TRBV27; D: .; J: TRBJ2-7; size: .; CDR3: CASSTSALIRYEQYF; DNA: TGTGCCAGCAGTACGAGCGCGTTAATTCGCTACGAGCAGTACTTC
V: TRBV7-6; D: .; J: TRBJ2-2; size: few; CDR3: CASTGFAGELFF; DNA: TGTGCCAGTACTGGGTTTGCCGGGGAGCTGTTTTTT
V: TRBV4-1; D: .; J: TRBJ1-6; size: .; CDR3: CASSQGMSPHF; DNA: TGCGCCAGCAGCCAAGGAATGTCCCCCCATTTT
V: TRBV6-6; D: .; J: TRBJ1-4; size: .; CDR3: CASSAPLEGINEKLFF; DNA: TGTGCCAGCAGTGCCCCTCTTGAGGGGATTAATGAAAAACTGTTTTTT
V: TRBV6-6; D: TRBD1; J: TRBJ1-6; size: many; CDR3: CASSVLFRDSNNSPLHF; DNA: TGTGCCAGCAGTGTTCTATTTCGGGACAGCAATAATTCACCCCTCCACTTT
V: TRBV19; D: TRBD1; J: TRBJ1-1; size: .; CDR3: CASSRLSGQGYTEAFF; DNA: TGTGCCAGTAGCAGACTCAGCGGACAGGGCTACACTGAAGCTTTCTTT
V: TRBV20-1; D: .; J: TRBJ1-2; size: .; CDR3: CSARGPRGHPVF; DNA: TGCAGTGCTAGGGGTCCGAGGGGCCACCCCGTCTTC
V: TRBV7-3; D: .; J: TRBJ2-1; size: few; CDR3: CASSLNPWNEQFF; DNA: TGTGCCAGCAGCTTAAATCCGTGGAATGAGCAGTTCTTC
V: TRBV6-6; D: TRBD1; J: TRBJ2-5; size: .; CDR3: CASSYPLREPGTGGKETQYF; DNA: TGTGCCAGCAGTTACCCCCTTCGCGAGCCGGGGACAGGGGGCAAAGAGACCCAGTACTTC
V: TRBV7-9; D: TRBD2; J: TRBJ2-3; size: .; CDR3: CASSSGLASSTDTQYF; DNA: TGTGCCAGCAGCTCCGGACTAGCGAGCTCTACAGATACGCAGTATTTT
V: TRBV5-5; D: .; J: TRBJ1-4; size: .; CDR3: CASSTGTTNEKLFF; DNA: TGTGCCAGCAGCACCGGGACCACTAATGAAAAACTGTTTTTT
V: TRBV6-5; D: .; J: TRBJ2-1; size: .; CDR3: CASMVYNEQFF; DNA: TGTGCCAGCATGGTCTACAATGAGCAGTTCTTC
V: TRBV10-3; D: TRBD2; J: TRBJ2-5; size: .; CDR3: CAIRGEGRLETQYF; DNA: TGTGCCATCAGGGGGGAGGGACGATTGGAGACCCAGTACTTC
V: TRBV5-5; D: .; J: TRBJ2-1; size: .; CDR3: CASSLEGGWINEQFF; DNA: TGTGCCAGCAGCTTGGAAGGGGGATGGATCAATGAGCAGTTCTTC
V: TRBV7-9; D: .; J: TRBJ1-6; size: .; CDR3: CASSSDRLRNSPLHF; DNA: TGTGCCAGCAGCTCGGACCGGCTGAGAAATTCACCCCTCCACTTT
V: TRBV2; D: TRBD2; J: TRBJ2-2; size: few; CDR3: CASLAGNTGELFF; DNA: TGTGCCAGCTTAGCGGGGAACACCGGGGAGCTGTTTTTT
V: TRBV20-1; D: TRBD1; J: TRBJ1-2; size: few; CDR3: CSARDAETGGKGDYGYTF; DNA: TGCAGTGCTAGAGATGCTGAGACAGGGGGCAAAGGGGACTATGGCTACACCTTC
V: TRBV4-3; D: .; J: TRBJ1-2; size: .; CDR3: CASSQDQGAAVGYTF; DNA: TGCGCCAGCAGCCAAGACCAGGGCGCGGCGGTCGGCTACACCTTC
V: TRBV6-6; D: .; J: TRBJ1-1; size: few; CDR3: CASRSGREAFF; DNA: TGTGCCAGCAGATCAGGGCGCGAAGCTTTCTTT
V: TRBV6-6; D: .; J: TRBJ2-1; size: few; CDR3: CASSVVLVPRDEQFF; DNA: TGTGCCAGCAGTGTGGTGTTGGTCCCCCGAGATGAGCAGTTCTTC
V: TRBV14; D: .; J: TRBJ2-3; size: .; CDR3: CASSPGASFTDTQYF; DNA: TGTGCCAGCAGCCCCGGGGCTAGCTTCACAGATACGCAGTATTTT
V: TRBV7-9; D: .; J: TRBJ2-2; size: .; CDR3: CASPKSSNTGELFF; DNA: TGTGCCAGCCCGAAAAGTAGTAACACCGGGGAGCTGTTTTTT
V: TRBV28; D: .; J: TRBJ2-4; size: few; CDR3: CASSLPQGIQYF; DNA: TGTGCCAGCAGTTTACCCCAAGGCATTCAGTACTTC
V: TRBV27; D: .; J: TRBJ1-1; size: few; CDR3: CASSTPGLVNTEAFF; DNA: TGTGCCAGCAGTACTCCCGGGTTGGTGAACACTGAAGCTTTCTTT
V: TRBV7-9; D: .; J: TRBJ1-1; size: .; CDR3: CASTLGGEDCF; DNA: TGTGCCAGCACCCTAGGGGGGGAGGACTGCTTT
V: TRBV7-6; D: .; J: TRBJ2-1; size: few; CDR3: CASSPRGQTGNQFF; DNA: TGTGCCAGCAGCCCCCGGGGGCAGACAGGGAATCAGTTCTTC